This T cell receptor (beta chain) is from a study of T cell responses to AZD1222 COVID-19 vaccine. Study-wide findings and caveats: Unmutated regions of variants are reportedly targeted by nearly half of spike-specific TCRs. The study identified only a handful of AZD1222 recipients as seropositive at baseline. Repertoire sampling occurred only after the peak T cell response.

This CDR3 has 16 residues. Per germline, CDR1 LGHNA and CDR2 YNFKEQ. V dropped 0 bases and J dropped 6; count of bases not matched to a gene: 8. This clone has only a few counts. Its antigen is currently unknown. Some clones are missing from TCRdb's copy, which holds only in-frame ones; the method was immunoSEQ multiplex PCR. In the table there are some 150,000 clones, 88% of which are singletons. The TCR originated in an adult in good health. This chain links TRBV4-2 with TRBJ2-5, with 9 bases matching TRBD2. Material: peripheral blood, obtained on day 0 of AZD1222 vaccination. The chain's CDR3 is CASSQEGSGGRKTQYF. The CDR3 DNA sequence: TGTGCCAGCAGCCAAGAAGGGAGCGGGGGGAGGAAGACCCAGTACTTC.